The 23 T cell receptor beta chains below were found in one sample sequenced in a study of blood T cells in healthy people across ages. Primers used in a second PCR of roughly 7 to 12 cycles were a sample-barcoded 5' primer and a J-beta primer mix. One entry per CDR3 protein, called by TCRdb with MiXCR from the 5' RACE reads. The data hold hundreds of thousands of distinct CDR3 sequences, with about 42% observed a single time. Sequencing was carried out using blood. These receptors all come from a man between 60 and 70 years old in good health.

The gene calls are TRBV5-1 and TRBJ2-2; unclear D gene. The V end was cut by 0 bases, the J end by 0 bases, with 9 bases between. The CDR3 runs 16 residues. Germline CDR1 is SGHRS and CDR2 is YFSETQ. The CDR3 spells CASSLAGLPNTGELFF. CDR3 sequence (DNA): TGCGCCAGCAGCTTGGCTGGCCTTCCGAACACCGGGGAGCTGTTTTTT.

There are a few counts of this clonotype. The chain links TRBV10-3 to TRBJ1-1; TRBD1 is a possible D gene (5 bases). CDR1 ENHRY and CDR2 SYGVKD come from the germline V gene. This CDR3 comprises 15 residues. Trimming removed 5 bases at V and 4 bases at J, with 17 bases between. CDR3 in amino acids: CAISSVKGSVTEAFF. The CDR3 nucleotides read TGTGCCATCAGTTCAGTTAAGGGGTCGGTCACTGAAGCTTTCTTT.

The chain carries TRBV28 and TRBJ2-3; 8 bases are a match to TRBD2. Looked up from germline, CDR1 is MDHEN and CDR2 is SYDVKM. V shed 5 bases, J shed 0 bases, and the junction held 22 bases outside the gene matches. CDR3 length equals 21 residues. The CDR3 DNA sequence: TGTGCCAGCAGTCTAACCCTATACTTAAATAGCGGGGCCTCTAGCACAGATACGCAGTATTTT. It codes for CASSLTLYLNSGASSTDTQYF.

CDR3 nucleotide sequence: TGTGCCAGCAGCTTAGCAAAACAGGCTTCGAACACCGGGGAGCTGTTTTTT. Its protein product is CASSLAKQASNTGELFF. The chain carries TRBV7-6 and TRBJ2-2; TRBD1 is a possible D gene (5 bases). The CDR3 is 17 amino acids. Per germline, CDR1 SGHVS and CDR2 FNYEAQ. V gave up 0 bases and J gave up 0 bases, with 11 bases separating them.

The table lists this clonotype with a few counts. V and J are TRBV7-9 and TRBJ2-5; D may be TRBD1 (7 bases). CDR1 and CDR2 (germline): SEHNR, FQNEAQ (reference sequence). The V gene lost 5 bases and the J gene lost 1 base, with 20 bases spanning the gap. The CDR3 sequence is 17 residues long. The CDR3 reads CASSPSPRGTAQETQYF. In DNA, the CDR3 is TGTGCCAGCAGCCCTAGCCCCCGCGGGACAGCCCAAGAGACCCAGTACTTC.

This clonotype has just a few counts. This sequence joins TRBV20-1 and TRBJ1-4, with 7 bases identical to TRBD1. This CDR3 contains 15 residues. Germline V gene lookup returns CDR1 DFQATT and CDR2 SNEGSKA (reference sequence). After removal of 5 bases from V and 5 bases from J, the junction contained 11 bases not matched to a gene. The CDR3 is CSAPKRTGQNEKLFF. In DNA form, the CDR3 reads TGCAGTGCTCCTAAGCGGACAGGTCAGAATGAAAAACTGTTTTTT.

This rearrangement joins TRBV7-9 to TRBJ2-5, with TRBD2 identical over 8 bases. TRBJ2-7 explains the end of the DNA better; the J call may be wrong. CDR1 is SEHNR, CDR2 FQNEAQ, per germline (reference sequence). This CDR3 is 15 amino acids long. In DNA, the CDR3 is TGTGCCAGCAGCCCGGGGGGGGGGCAGATATACGAGCAGTACTTC. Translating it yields CASSPGGGQIYEQYF.

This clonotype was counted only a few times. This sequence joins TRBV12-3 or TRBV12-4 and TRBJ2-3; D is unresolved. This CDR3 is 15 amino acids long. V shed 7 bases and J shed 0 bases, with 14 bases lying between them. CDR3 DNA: TGTGCCAGCACCTCCCTCGGTGGGAGCACAGATACGCAGTATTTT. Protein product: CASTSLGGSTDTQYF.

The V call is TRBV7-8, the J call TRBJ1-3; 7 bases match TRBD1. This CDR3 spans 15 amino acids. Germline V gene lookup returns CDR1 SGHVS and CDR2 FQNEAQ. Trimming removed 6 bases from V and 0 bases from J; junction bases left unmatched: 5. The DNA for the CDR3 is TGTGCCAGCAGACCGGGACAGAGCTCTGGAAACACCATATATTTT. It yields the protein CASRPGQSSGNTIYF.

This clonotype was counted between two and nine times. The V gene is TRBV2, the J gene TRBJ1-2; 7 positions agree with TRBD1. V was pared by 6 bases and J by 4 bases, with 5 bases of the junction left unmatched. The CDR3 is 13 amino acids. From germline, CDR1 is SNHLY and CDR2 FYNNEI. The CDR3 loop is CASRLQGSYGYTF. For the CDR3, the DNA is TGTGCCAGCAGATTACAGGGGAGCTATGGCTACACCTTC.

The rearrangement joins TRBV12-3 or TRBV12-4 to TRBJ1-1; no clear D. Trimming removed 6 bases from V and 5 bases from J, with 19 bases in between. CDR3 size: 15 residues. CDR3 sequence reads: CASSTTTGSWTEAFF. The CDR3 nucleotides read TGTGCCAGCAGCACCACCACTGGAAGTTGGACTGAAGCTTTCTTT.

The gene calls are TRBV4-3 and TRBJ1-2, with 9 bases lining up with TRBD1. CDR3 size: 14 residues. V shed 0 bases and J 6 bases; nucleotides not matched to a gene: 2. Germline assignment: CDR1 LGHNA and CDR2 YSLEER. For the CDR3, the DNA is TGCGCCAGCAGCCAAGATGACAGGGGGGATGGCTACACCTTC. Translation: CASSQDDRGDGYTF.

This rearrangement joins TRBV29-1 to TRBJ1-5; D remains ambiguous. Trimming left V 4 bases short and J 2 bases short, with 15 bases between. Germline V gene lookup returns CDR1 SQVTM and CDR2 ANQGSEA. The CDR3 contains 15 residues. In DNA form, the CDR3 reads TGCAGCGTTGTCATCCCGGGATTCGGCAATCAGCCCCAGCATTTT. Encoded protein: CSVVIPGFGNQPQHF.

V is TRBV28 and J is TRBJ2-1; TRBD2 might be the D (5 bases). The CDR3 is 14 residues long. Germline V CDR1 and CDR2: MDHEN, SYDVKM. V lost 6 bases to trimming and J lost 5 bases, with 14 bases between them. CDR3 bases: TGTGCCAGCAGGAAACAGAGCGGTAACAATGAGCAGTTCTTC. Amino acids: CASRKQSGNNEQFF.

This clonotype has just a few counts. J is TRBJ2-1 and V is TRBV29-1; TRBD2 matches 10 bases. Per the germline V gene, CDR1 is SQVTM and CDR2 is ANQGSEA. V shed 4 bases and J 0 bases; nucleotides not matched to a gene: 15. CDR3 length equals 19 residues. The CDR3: CSVVGGIAGGRSSYNEQFF. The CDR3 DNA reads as TGCAGCGTTGTGGGGGGTATAGCGGGGGGCAGGAGCTCCTACAATGAGCAGTTCTTC.

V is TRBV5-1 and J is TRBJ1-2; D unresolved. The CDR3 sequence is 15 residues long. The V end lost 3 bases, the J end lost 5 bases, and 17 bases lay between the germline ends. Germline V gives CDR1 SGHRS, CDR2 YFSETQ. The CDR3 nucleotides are TGCGCCAGCAGCTCTCATGGGCCTTCTCCTTATGGCTACACCTTC. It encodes CASSSHGPSPYGYTF.

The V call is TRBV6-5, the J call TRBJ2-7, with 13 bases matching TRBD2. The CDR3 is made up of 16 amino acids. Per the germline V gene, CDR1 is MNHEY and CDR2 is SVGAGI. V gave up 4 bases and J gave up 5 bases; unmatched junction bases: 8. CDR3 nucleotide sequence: TGTGCCAGCAGTTCCCTAACTAGCGGGGGGGTCAACGAGCAGTACTTC. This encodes CASSSLTSGGVNEQYF.

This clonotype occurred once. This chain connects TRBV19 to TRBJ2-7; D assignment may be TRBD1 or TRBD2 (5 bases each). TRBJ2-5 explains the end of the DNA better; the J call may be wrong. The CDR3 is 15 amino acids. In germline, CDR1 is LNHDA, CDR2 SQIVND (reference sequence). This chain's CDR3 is CASSIGGPWRETQYF. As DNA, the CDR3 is TGTGCCAGTAGTATAGGGGGCCCTTGGAGGGAGACCCAGTACTTC.

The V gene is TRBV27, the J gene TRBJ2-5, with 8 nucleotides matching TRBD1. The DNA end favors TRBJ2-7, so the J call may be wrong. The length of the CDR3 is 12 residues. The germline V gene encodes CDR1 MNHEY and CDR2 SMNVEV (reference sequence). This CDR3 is CATRQGTYEQYF. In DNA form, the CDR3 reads TGTGCCACCCGACAGGGGACCTACGAGCAGTACTTC.

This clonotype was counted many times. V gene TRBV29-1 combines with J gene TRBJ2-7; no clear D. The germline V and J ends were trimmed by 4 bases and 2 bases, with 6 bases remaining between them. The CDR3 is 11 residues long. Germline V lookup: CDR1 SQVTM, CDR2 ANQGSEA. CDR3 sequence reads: CSVARAYEQYF. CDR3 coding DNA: TGCAGCGTTGCGCGCGCCTACGAGCAGTACTTC.

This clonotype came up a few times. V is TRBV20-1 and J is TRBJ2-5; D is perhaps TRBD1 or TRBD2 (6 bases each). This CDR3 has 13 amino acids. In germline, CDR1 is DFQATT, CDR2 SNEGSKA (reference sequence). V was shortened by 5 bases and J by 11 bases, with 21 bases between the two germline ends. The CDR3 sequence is CSAPRTDTGEQYF. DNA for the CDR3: TGCAGTGCTCCCCGGACAGATACGGGGGAGCAGTACTTC.

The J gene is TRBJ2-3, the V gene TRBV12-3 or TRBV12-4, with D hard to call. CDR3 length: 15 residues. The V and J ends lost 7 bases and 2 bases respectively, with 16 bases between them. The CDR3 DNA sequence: TGTGCCAGCACTAAAAGGAGAAGAACCACAGATACGCAGTATTTT. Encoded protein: CASTKRRRTTDTQYF.

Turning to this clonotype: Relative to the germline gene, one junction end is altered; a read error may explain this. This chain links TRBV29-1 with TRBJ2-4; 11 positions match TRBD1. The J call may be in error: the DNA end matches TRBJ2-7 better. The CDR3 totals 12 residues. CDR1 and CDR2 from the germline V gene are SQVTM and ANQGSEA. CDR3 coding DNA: TGCGGCGTTGGGGACAGGGGGTTCGAGCAGTACTTC. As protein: CGVGDRGFEQYF.